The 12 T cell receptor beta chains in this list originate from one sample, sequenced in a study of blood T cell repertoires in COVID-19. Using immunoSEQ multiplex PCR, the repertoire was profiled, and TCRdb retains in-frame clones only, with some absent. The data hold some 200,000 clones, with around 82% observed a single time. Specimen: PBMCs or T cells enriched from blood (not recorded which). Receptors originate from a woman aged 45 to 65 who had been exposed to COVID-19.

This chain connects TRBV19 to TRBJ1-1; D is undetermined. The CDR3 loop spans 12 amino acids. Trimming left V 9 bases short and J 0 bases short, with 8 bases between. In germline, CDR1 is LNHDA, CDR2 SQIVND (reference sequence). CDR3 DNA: TGTGCCAGCCGGGATTTGAACACTGAAGCTTTCTTT. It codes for CASRDLNTEAFF.

CDR3 region: CASSLMARNTIYF. For the CDR3, the DNA is TGTGCCAGCAGTTTGATGGCCCGCAACACCATATATTTT. This sequence joins TRBV28 and TRBJ1-3; D not resolved. This CDR3 comprises 13 residues. Germline CDR1 reads MDHEN; CDR2 reads SYDVKM. V lost 3 bases to trimming and J lost 7 bases, with 10 bases between them.

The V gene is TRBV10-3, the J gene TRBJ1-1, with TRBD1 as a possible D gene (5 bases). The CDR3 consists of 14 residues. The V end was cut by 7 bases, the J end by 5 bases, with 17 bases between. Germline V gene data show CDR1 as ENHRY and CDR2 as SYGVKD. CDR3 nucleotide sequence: TGTGCCATCAAACAGGCCCAGGGTTGGACTGAAGCTTTCTTT. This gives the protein CAIKQAQGWTEAFF.

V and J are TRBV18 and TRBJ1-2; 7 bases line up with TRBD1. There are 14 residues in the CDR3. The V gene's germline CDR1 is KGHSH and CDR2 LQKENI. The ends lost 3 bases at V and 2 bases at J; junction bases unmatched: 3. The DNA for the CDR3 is TGTGCCAGCTCACCCGACAGGGAAAACTATGGCTACACCTTC. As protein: CASSPDRENYGYTF.

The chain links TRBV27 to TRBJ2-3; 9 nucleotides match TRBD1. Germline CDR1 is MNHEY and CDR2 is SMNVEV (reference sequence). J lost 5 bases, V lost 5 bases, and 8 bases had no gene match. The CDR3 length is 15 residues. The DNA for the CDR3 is TGTGCCAGCAGTAAACCGGGACAGGGAAGAGATACGCAGTATTTT. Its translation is CASSKPGQGRDTQYF.

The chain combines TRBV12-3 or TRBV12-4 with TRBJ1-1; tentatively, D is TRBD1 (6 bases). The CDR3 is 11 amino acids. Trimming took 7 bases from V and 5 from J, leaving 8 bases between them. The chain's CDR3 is CASKRGTEAFF. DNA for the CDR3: TGTGCCAGCAAGAGGGGGACTGAAGCTTTCTTT.

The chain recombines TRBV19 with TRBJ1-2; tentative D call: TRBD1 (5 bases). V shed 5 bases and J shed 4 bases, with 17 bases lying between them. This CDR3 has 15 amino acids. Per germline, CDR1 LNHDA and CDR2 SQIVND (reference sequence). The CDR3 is CASSSRRGEVYGYTF. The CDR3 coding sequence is TGTGCCAGTAGTTCTCGACGGGGGGAGGTCTATGGCTACACCTTC.

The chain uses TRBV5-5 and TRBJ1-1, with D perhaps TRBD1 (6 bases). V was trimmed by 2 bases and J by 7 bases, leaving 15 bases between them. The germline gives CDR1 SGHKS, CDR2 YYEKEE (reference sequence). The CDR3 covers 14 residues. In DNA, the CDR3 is TGTGCCAGCAGCTTTAGGGACACCTTGAGTGAAGCTTTCTTT. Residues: CASSFRDTLSEAFF.

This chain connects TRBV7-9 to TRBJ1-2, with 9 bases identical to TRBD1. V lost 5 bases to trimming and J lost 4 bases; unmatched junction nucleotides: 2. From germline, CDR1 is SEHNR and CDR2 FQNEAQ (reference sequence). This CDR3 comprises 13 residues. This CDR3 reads CASSVTGGYGYTF. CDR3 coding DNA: TGTGCCAGCAGCGTGACAGGGGGCTATGGCTACACCTTC.

The CDR3 coding sequence is TGTGCCAGCAGCCGGGGGGGCCTAGTGGGAGATACGCAGTATTTT. Amino acid sequence: CASSRGGLVGDTQYF. This rearrangement joins TRBV7-6 to TRBJ2-3; 8 bases are a match to TRBD2. Germline V lookup: CDR1 SGHVS, CDR2 FNYEAQ. After removal of 5 bases from V and 5 bases from J, the junction contained 9 bases not matched to a gene. The CDR3 loop spans 15 amino acids.

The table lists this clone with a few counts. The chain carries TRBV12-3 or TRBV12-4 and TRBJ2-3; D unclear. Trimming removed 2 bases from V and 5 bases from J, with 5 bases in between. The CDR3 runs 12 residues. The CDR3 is CASSLQLDTQYF. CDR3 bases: TGTGCCAGCAGTTTACAACTAGATACGCAGTATTTT.

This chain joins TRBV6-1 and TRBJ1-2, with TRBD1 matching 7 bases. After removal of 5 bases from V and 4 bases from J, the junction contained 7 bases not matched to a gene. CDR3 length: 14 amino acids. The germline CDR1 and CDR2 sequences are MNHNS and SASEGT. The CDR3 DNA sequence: TGTGCCAGCAGTCCTAAACAGGGGACCTATGGCTACACCTTC. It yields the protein CASSPKQGTYGYTF.